This is a list of T cell receptor beta chains from one sample in a study of T cell changes during pregnancy in multiple sclerosis. TCRdb's copy holds only in-frame clones and misses some; the assay was immunoSEQ multiplex PCR. Of around 35,000 clones detected, 92% appear once; the ten largest clones hold more than 0.4%. This specimen consisted of CD4+ T cells from peripheral blood mononuclear cells, obtained after pregnancy. All receptors derive from a female donor with multiple sclerosis, enrolled in a pregnancy study. Both conserved end residues are part of each CDR3. D genes are given only for firm matches. Size tells how often a clone was seen (once, few, many) or the class of an expanded clone, and some rows leave it out.

d_call	clone_size	j_call	v_call	cdr3_nt	cdr3_aa
.	.	TRBJ1-1	TRBV5-1	TGCGCCAGCACTCCCCGGGGGGCGCCCGGGAGGAACACTGAAGCTTTCTTT	CASTPRGAPGRNTEAFF
.	.	TRBJ1-5	TRBV7-6	TGTGCCAGCAGCCCGGGGGGTGCGAGCCAGCCCCAGCATTTT	CASSPGGASQPQHF
.	few	TRBJ1-2	TRBV2	TGTGCCAGCAGTGAAACCCAGAACTATGGCTACACCTTC	CASSETQNYGYTF
TRBD1	.	TRBJ1-4	TRBV5-5	TGTGCCAGCAGCTGGACAGGGGTAGTTGAAAAACTGTTTTTT	CASSWTGVVEKLFF
TRBD1	few	TRBJ1-1	TRBV9	TGTGCCAGCAGCGTCGATGCAGGGGGCTGGACTGAAGCTTTCTTT	CASSVDAGGWTEAFF
.	.	TRBJ2-1	TRBV9	TGTGCCGGTATAGGGGCGGTTCGAGGACAGGAGCAGTTCTTC	CAGIGAVRGQEQFF
.	.	TRBJ2-1	TRBV28	TGTGCCAGCAATCTCTTAGCCGTGCCGGAGCAGTTCTTC	CASNLLAVPEQFF
.	.	TRBJ1-4	TRBV20-1	TGCAGTGCTAGCGGGAAAGGAAAACTGTTTTTT	CSASGKGKLFF
TRBD1	.	TRBJ1-2	TRBV5-1	TGCGCCAGCAGCCCCGGACAGGGAGGGGACGGCTACACCTTC	CASSPGQGGDGYTF
.	.	TRBJ1-1	TRBV5-1	TGCGCCAGCAGCTTGGGCGGCAGGGGGAACACTGAAGCTTTCTTT	CASSLGGRGNTEAFF
TRBD1	.	TRBJ1-2	TRBV4-1	TGCGCCAGCAGCCAAGAAGGCGACAGGGGAAGATTAAGCTTC	CASSQEGDRGRLSF
TRBD1	.	TRBJ1-3	TRBV5-1	TGCGCCAGCAGCTTGGGGGACAGGCAAAGCTCTGGAAACACCATATATTTT	CASSLGDRQSSGNTIYF
TRBD1	.	TRBJ1-1	TRBV5-1	TGCGCCAGCAGCTGGGGGGGACAGGGTGGCACTGAAGCTTTCTTT	CASSWGGQGGTEAFF
.	.	TRBJ2-5	TRBV6-4	TGTGCCAGCCCTACAGGGTGCCAAGAGACCCAGTACTTC	CASPTGCQETQYF
.	.	TRBJ2-1	TRBV5-1	TGCGCCAGCAGCTCACGTTCTCAGACCGGGAATGAGCAGTTCTTC	CASSSRSQTGNEQFF
TRBD1	.	TRBJ1-1	TRBV5-4	TGTGCCAGCAGCTCCGGGACAGGGAAAAGACTGAACACTGAAGCTTTCTTT	CASSSGTGKRLNTEAFF
.	.	TRBJ1-3	TRBV10-3	TGTGCCATCAGTGACTTCCGACTCTCTGGAAACACCATATATTTT	CAISDFRLSGNTIYF
.	.	TRBJ2-3	TRBV18	TGTGCCAGCTCACTGACTGATACGCAGTATTTT	CASSLTDTQYF
TRBD1	.	TRBJ1-2	TRBV10-3	TGTGCCATCAGTGGGACAGGGACGGGCTATGGCTACACCTTC	CAISGTGTGYGYTF
TRBD1	.	TRBJ2-1	TRBV7-2	TGTGCCAGCAGCTCCAACAGGGGGGATGAGCAGTTCTTC	CASSSNRGDEQFF
.	.	TRBJ1-1	TRBV18	TGTGCCAGCTCACCACAGCTCGGAGAGAACACTGAAGCTTTCTTT	CASSPQLGENTEAFF
TRBD2	.	TRBJ2-2	TRBV5-4	TGTGCCAGCAGCGGACTAGCGGGAGGTGGAACCGGGGAGCTGTTTTTT	CASSGLAGGGTGELFF
TRBD1	.	TRBJ1-5	TRBV2	TGTGCCAGCATGGGGGACAGGGACCAGCCCCAGCATTTT	CASMGDRDQPQHF
TRBD2	.	TRBJ2-3	TRBV5-1	TGCGCCAGCAGCCGGCGTCTAGCGGACTACACAGATACGCAGTATTTT	CASSRRLADYTDTQYF
.	.	TRBJ2-2	TRBV21-1	TGTGCCAGCACTTGGACAGGGACCAACACCGGGGAGCTGTTTTTT	CASTWTGTNTGELFF
TRBD2	once	TRBJ2-7	TRBV6-6	TGTGCCAGCAGCGCTAGCGGATCCTACGAGCAGTACTTC	CASSASGSYEQYF
.	.	TRBJ1-5	TRBV7-8	TGTGCCAGCAGCTTATCTACAGGGAAGGAACAGCCCCAGCATTTT	CASSLSTGKEQPQHF
.	.	TRBJ2-2	TRBV11-3	TGTGCCAGCAGCGTCGGGAACACCGGGGAGCTGTTTTTT	CASSVGNTGELFF
.	.	TRBJ1-3	TRBV7-9	TGTGCCAGCAGCTTACGACAGAGGACTGGAAACACCATATATTTT	CASSLRQRTGNTIYF
TRBD2	.	TRBJ2-1	TRBV7-6	TGTGCCAGCAGCTTAGAGGGCCTAGCGGGTGGCGATGAGCAGTTCTTC	CASSLEGLAGGDEQFF
TRBD1	.	TRBJ2-3	TRBV25-1	TGTGCCAGCACTGGACAGGTTACTAGCACAGATACGCAGTATTTT	CASTGQVTSTDTQYF
TRBD2	.	TRBJ2-7	TRBV7-2	TGTGCCAGCAGCTCTAGAGGGGGACTAGCGGGGACAGCGTTATACGAGCAGTACTTC	CASSSRGGLAGTALYEQYF
TRBD2	.	TRBJ2-3	TRBV19	TGTGCCAGTAGTCGGACTAGCGGGAGCTTTCCAGATACGCAGTATTTT	CASSRTSGSFPDTQYF